The 10 T cell receptor beta chains below all came from one sample that was sequenced in a study of OX40 agonist ivuxolimab in advanced cancers. Sequenced by immunoSEQ multiplex PCR; TCRdb stores in-frame clones only, minus some. The sample lists more than 20,000 clones; about 83% were seen once. The material was CD4+ or CD8+ T cells sorted from blood, obtained in a trial of the OX40 agonist ivuxolimab. These receptors all come from an adult with an advanced solid tumor such as melanoma, head and neck, liver or kidney cancer.

This rearrangement joins TRBV7-2 to TRBJ1-2, with 9 positions matching TRBD1. The trim removed 5 bases at V and 4 bases at J, leaving 5 bases unmatched. Per germline, CDR1 SGHTA and CDR2 FQGNSA. The CDR3 runs to 14 residues. CDR3 region: CASSPGQGPYGYTF. DNA of the CDR3: TGTGCCAGCAGCCCCGGACAGGGGCCCTATGGCTACACCTTC.

The V gene is TRBV5-1, the J gene TRBJ2-1; 12 nucleotides align to TRBD1. The junction had 9 bases not matched to a gene; V was cut back by 4 bases and J by 7 bases. CDR1 is SGHRS, CDR2 YFSETQ, per germline. The CDR3 totals 16 residues. The CDR3 nucleotides are TGCGCCAGCAGCCCCGGGACAGGGGGCCTTGGGAATGAGCAGTTCTTC. Protein sequence: CASSPGTGGLGNEQFF.

This chain joins TRBV7-6 and TRBJ2-5; weak D call: TRBD2 (6 bases). The end of the DNA fits TRBJ2-7 better, so the J call may be wrong. This CDR3 has 13 residues. Germline assignment: CDR1 SGHVS and CDR2 FNYEAQ. Here the CDR3 reads CASSPGGAGEQYF. The DNA of the CDR3 is TGTGCCAGCAGCCCAGGAGGGGCTGGCGAGCAGTACTTC.

This clone was detected a few times. The chain carries TRBV6-6 and TRBJ2-7; a weak D match, TRBD2 (6 bases). CDR1 is MNHNY, CDR2 SVGAGI, per germline (reference sequence). The CDR3 spans 15 residues. Trimming pared 5 bases from V and 6 bases from J, leaving 20 bases between. This chain's CDR3 is CASSLGRTIQGEQYF. CDR3 nucleotide sequence: TGTGCCAGCAGTCTGGGTAGGACTATTCAAGGCGAGCAGTACTTC.

The chain links TRBV9 to TRBJ2-2; D is uncertain. Trimming removed 0 bases at V and 0 bases at J, with 9 bases between. The germline V gene encodes CDR1 SGDLS and CDR2 YYNGEE. CDR3 length: 16 residues. The CDR3 DNA sequence: TGTGCCAGCAGCGTAGTTGTTGGGACGAACACCGGGGAGCTGTTTTTT. Translated: CASSVVVGTNTGELFF.

This clone was observed once. This sequence joins TRBV30 and TRBJ2-1; 14 bases align to TRBD2. The CDR3 length is 17 residues. V gave up 1 base and J gave up 1 base; unmatched junction bases: 3. Germline V gene lookup returns CDR1 GTSNPN and CDR2 SVGIG (reference sequence). The CDR3 sequence is CAWSGLAGGSSYNEQFF. CDR3 DNA sequence: TGTGCCTGGAGTGGACTAGCGGGGGGGAGTTCCTACAATGAGCAGTTCTTC.

The chain combines TRBV13 with TRBJ2-7; D unclear. With 1 base removed from V and 0 bases from J, the gap between germline ends came to 10 bases. This CDR3 spans 15 amino acids. CDR1 and CDR2 (germline): PRHDT, FYEKMQ (reference sequence). In DNA, the CDR3 is TGTGCCAGCAGCTTAGTCGGGTCCGTCTCCTACGAGCAGTACTTC. Its protein is CASSLVGSVSYEQYF. The full variable domain, completed using reference TRBV13 and TRBJ2-7, is AAGVIQSPRHLIKEKRETATLKCYPIPRHDTVYWYQQGPGQDPQFLISFYEKMQSDKGSIPDRFSAQQFSDYHSELNMSSLELGDSALYFCASSLVGSVSYEQYFGPGTRLTVT.

V is TRBV4-1 and J is TRBJ2-7; D may be TRBD1 (6 bases). The CDR3 loop spans 14 amino acids. From germline, CDR1 is MGHRA and CDR2 YSYEKL. Trimming shortened V by 0 bases and J by 4 bases, and 10 bases separated the two germline ends. CDR3 sequence: CASSQDRGGYEQYF. DNA of the CDR3: TGCGCCAGCAGCCAAGACAGGGGCGGGTACGAGCAGTACTTC.

The V and J genes are TRBV10-2 and TRBJ2-7, with unresolved D. Trimming removed 6 bases from V and 7 bases from J, with 16 bases in between. This CDR3 contains 13 residues. Germline V CDR1 and CDR2: WSHSY, SAAADI. The CDR3 coding sequence is TGCGCCAGCAGGGAAGGCACTGCCGGGGAGCAGTACTTC. It is translated as CASREGTAGEQYF.

With regard to this clone: A read error may produce the germline difference seen at one junction end. The chain employs TRBV7-3 and TRBJ2-3; 11 bases line up with TRBD1. Germline V lookup: CDR1 SGHTA, CDR2 FQGTGA. CDR3 length: 14 amino acids. The CDR3 protein is CASRTGGAADTQYF. CDR3 nucleotide sequence: TGTGCAAGCAGGACAGGGGGCGCGGCAGATACGCAGTATTTT. The full variable domain, in which reference TRBV7-3 and TRBJ2-3 provide the parts outside the CDR3, is GAGVSQTPSNKVTEKGKYVELRCDPISGHTALYWYRQSLGQGPEFLIYFQGTGAADDSGLPNDRFFAVRPEGSVSTLKIQRTERGDSAVYLCASRTGGAADTQYFGPGTRLTVL.